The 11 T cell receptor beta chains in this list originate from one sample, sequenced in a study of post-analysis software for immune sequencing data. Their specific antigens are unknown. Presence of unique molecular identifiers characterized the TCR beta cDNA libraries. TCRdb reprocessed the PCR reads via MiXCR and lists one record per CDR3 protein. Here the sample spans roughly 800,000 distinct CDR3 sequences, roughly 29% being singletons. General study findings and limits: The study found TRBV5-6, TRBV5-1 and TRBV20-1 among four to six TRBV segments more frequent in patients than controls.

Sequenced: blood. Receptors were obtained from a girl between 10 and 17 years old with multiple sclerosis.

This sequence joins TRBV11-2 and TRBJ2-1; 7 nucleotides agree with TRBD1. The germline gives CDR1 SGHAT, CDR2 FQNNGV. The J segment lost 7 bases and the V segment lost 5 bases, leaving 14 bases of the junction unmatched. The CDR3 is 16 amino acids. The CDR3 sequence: CASSNQQGRVWNEQFF. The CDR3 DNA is TGTGCCAGCAGCAATCAACAGGGGCGGGTGTGGAATGAGCAGTTCTTC.

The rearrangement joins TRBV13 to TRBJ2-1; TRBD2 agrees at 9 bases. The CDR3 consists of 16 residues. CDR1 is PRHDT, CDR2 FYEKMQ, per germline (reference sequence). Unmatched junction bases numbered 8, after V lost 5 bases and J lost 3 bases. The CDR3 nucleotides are TGTGCCAGCAGCCCCCGACTAGCGGCGATCTACAATGAGCAGTTCTTC. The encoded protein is CASSPRLAAIYNEQFF.

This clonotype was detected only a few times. The CDR3 is CASSTPQDYDNTEAFF. The CDR3 coding sequence is TGTGCCAGCAGCACCCCACAGGATTACGACAACACTGAAGCTTTCTTT. The V and J genes are TRBV7-2 and TRBJ1-1, with TRBD1 as a possible D gene (5 bases). V dropped 5 bases and J dropped 2 bases, with 18 bases sitting between them. The CDR3 runs 16 residues. Germline V gene sequence: CDR1 SGHTA, CDR2 FQGNSA.

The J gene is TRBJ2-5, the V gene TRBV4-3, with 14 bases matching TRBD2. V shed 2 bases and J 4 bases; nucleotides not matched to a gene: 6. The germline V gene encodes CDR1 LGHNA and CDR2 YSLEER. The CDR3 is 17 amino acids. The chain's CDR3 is CASSQSGLAGGGETQYF. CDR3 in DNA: TGCGCCAGCAGCCAATCTGGACTAGCGGGAGGCGGAGAGACCCAGTACTTC.

The CDR3 loop reads CASSPETSGYNEQFF. CDR3 nucleotide sequence: TGTGCCAGCTCACCAGAGACTAGCGGATACAATGAGCAGTTCTTC. V usage is TRBV18 and J usage is TRBJ2-1, with 9 bases that match TRBD2. V was pared by 2 bases and J by 4 bases, with 3 bases of the junction left unmatched. The CDR3 length is 15 residues. CDR1 is KGHSH and CDR2 is LQKENI in the germline V gene.

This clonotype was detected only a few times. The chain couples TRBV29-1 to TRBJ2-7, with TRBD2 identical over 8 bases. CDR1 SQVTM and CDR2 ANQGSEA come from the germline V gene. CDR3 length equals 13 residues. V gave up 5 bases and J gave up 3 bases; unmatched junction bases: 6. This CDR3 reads CSVPGTSNYEQYF. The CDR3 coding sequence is TGCAGCGTTCCCGGGACTAGTAACTACGAGCAGTACTTC.

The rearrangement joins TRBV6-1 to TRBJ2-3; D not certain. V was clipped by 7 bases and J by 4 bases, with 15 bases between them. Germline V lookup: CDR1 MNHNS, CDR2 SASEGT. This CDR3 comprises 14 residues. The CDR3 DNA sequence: TGTGCCAGCATCAAACTTGCCTCGGCAGATACGCAGTATTTT. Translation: CASIKLASADTQYF.

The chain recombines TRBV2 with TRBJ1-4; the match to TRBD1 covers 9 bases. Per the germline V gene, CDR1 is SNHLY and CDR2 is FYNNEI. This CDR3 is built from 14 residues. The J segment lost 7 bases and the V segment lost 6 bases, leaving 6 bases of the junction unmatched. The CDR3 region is CASRDHRGREKLFF. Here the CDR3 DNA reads TGTGCCAGCAGAGACCACAGGGGGCGTGAAAAACTGTTTTTT.

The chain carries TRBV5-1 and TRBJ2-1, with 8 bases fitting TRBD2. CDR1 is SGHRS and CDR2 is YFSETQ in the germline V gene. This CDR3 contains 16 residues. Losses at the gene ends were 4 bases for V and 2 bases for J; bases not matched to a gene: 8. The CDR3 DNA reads TGCGCCAGCAGCATCGGACTAGCCACAACCTACAATGAGCAGTTCTTC. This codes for CASSIGLATTYNEQFF.

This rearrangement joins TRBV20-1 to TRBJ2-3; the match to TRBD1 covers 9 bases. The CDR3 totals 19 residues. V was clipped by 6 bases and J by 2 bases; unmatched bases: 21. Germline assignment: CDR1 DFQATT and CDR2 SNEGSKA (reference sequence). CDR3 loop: CSAHPPRTGVTITTDTQYF. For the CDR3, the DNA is TGCAGTGCCCACCCGCCCAGGACAGGGGTAACAATCACCACAGATACGCAGTATTTT.

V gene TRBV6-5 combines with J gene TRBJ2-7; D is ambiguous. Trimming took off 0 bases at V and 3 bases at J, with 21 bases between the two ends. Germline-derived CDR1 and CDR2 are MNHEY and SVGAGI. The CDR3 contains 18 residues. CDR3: CASSYSIPKRSYFYEQYF. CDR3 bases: TGTGCCAGCAGTTACTCGATCCCAAAACGGTCCTATTTCTACGAGCAGTACTTC.